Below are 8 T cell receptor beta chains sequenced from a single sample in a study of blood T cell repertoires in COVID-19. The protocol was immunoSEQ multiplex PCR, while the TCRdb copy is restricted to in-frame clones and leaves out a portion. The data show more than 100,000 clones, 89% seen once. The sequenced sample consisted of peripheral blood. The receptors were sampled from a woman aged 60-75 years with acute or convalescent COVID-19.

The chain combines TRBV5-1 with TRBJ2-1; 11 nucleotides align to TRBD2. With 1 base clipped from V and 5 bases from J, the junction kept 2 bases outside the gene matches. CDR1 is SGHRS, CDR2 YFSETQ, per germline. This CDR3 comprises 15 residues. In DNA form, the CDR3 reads TGCGCCAGCAGCTTGACTAGCGGGAGCCACAATGAGCAGTTCTTC. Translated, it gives CASSLTSGSHNEQFF.

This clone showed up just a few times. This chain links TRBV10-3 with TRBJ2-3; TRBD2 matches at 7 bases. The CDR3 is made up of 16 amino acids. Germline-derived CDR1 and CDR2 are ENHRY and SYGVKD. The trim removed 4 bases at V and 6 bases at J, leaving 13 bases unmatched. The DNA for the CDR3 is TGTGCCATCAGTGGTCTCCTGGGCGGGAGAAGGGATACGCAGTATTTT. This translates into CAISGLLGGRRDTQYF.

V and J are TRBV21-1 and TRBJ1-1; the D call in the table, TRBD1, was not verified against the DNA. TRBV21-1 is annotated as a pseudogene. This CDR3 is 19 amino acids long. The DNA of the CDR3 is TGTGCCAGCAGCTCAAGGAGACTCGACAGGGCCATCACTAACACTGAAGCTTTCTTT. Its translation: CASSSRRLDRAITNTEAFF.

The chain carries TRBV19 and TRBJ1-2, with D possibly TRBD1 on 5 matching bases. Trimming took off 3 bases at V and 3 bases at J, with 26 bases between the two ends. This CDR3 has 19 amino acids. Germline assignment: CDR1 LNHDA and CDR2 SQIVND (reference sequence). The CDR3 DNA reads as TGTGCCAGTAGTATCCCCGCGACACTCAACATCCGGGGGGACTATGGCTACACCTTC. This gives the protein CASSIPATLNIRGDYGYTF.

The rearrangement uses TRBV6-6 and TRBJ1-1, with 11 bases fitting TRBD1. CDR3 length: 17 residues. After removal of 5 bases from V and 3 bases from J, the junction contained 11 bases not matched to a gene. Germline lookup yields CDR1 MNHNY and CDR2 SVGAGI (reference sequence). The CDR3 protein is CASSRTGTGGGYTEAFF. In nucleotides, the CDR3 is TGTGCCAGCAGTCGGACCGGGACAGGGGGTGGGTACACTGAAGCTTTCTTT.

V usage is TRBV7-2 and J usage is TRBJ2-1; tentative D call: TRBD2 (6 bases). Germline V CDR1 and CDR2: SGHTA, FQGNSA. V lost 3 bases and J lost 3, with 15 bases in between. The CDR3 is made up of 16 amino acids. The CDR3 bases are TGTGCCAGCAGCTTTTGGCCGGGACTGGACTACAATGAGCAGTTCTTC. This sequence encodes CASSFWPGLDYNEQFF.

The CDR3 sequence is CARTRGRHNSPLHF. DNA for the CDR3: TGTGCCAGGACCCGGGGGAGACATAATTCACCCCTCCACTTT. The chain uses TRBV25-1 and TRBJ1-6; the D gene is possibly TRBD1 (5 bases). Germline assignment: CDR1 MGHDK and CDR2 SYGVNS. Trimming shortened V by 9 bases and J by 5 bases, and 14 bases separated the two germline ends. The CDR3 contains 14 residues.

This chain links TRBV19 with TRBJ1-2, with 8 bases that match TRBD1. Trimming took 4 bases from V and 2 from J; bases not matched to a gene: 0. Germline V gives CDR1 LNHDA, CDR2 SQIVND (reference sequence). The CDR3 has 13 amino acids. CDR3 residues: CASSTGGNYGYTF. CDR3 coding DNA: TGTGCCAGTAGTACAGGGGGCAACTATGGCTACACCTTC.